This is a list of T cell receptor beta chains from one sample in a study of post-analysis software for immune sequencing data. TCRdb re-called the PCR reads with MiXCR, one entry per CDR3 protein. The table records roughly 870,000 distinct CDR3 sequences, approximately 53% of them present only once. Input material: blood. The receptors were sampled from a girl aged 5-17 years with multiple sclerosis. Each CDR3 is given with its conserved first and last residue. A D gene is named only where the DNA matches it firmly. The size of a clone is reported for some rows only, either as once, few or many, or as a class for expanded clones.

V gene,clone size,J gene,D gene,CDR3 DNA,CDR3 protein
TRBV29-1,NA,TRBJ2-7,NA,TGCAGCGTGTGGGTAGCCTACGAGCAGTACTTC,CSVWVAYEQYF
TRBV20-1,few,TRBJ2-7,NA,TGCAGTGCTAGTACTATCTACGAGCAGTACTTC,CSASTIYEQYF
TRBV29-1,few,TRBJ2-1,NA,TGCAGCGTTGAAGATTACCGGGTAGACCGGAGGGTGGATGAGCAGTTCTTC,CSVEDYRVDRRVDEQFF
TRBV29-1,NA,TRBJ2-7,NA,TGCAGCGTGGGGGACACCCCCTACGAGCAGTACTTC,CSVGDTPYEQYF
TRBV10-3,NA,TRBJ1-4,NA,TGTGCCATCAGTGCCTTAGGACGGAATAATGAAAAACTGTTTTTT,CAISALGRNNEKLFF
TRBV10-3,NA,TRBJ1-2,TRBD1,TGTGCCATCGGGGGGGAGGGGGCAAGCTATGGCTACACCTTC,CAIGGEGASYGYTF
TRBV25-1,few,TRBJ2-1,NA,TGTGCCAGCAGTGACTCCGACTGGGGTCTTAACAATGAGCAGTTCTTC,CASSDSDWGLNNEQFF
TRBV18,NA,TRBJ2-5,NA,TGTGCCAGCTCACCACCGACTGGCGAGACCCAGTACTTC,CASSPPTGETQYF
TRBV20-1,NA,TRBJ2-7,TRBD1,TGCAGTGCTAGAGGAGGGGGACAGGGAGGATACGAGCAGTACTTC,CSARGGGQGGYEQYF
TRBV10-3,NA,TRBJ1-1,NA,TGTGCCATCAGCCAGACAGAACCGAACACTGAAGCTTTCTTT,CAISQTEPNTEAFF
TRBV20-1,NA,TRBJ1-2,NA,TGCAGTGCTGGACACTTTGGTCAGGCGTACTATGGCTACACCTTC,CSAGHFGQAYYGYTF
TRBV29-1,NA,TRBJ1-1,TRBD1,TGCAGCGTTCTCCCCGGGACAGCGAACACTGAAGCTTTCTTT,CSVLPGTANTEAFF
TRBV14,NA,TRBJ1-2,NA,TGTGCCAGCAGCGAAGGGAAGAACTATGGCTACACCTTC,CASSEGKNYGYTF
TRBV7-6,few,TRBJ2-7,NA,TGTGCCAGCAGCTTAGTTGCACAGAACCTCTACGAGCAGTACTTC,CASSLVAQNLYEQYF
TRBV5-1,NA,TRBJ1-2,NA,TGCGCCAGCAGCTTGGACGGCGGGGGCCAGAACTATGGCTACACCTTC,CASSLDGGGQNYGYTF
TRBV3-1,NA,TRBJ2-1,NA,TGTGCCAGCAGCCAAGTCGGCCGGGAAACCTACAATGAGCAGTTCTTC,CASSQVGRETYNEQFF
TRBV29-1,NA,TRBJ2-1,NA,TGCAGCCAAAGCCTCCGAGGCGTTTACAACGAGCAGTTCTTC,CSQSLRGVYNEQFF
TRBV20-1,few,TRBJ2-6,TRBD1,TGCAGTGCGGGACAGCCCAGGTCTGGGGCCAACGTCCTGACTTTC,CSAGQPRSGANVLTF
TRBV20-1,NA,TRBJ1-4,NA,TGCAGTGCTAGACCCCCGGGTGAAAAACTGTTTTTT,CSARPPGEKLFF
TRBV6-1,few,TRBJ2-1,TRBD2,TGTGCCAGCAGAGGGACTAGCGGGCACTACAATGAGCAGTTCTTC,CASRGTSGHYNEQFF
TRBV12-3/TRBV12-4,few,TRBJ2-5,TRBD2,TGTGCCAGCAGTTTCCCGCGGGGGGAGACCCAGTACTTC,CASSFPRGETQYF
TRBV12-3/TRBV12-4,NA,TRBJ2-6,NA,TGTGCCAGCAGTTCGCAGGGGAGAGGGGCCAACGTCCTGACTTTC,CASSSQGRGANVLTF
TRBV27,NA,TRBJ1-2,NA,TGTGCCAGCAGTTTATCCGGAGGAGGTGATGGCTACACCTTC,CASSLSGGGDGYTF
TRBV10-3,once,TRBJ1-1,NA,TGTGCCATGACACAGGGCTATGACACTGAAGCTTTCTTT,CAMTQGYDTEAFF
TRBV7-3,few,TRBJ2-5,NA,TGTGCCAGCAGCTCAAGACGCCCAGGGACCCAAGAGACCCAGTACTTC,CASSSRRPGTQETQYF
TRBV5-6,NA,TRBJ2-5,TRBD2,TGTGCCAGCAGCTTGAGCGGGAGGGCCGGAGAGACCCAGTACTTC,CASSLSGRAGETQYF
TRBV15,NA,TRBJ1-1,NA,TGTGCCACCAGCAGAGATATACAGGAGAACACTGAAGCTTTCTTT,CATSRDIQENTEAFF
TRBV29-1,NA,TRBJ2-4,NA,TGCAGCGTTGTGTTGCCAGTGATAGCCAAAAACATTCAGTACTTC,CSVVLPVIAKNIQYF
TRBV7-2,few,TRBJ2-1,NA,TGTGCCAGCAGTGAAAAGCACCGATGGGAGCAGTTCTTC,CASSEKHRWEQFF
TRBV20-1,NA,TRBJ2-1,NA,TGCAGTGCTCAGGGTGGCATGGCAGACTCCTACAATGAGCAGTTCTTC,CSAQGGMADSYNEQFF
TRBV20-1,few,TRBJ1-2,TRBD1,TGCAGTGCTTTACAGGGGGTACTGGGCTATGGCTACACCTTC,CSALQGVLGYGYTF
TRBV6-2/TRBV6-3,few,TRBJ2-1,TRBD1,TGTGCCACCGGGGAACGGGACAGGGCTTACTACAATGAGCAGTTCTTC,CATGERDRAYYNEQFF
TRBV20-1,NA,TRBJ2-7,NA,TGCAGTGCTAGGGACCTACACTACGAGCAGTACTTC,CSARDLHYEQYF
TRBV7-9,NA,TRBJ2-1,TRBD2,TGTGCCAGCAGCTTAGAGGGTCAGGCGGGAGTTAATGAGCAGTTCTTC,CASSLEGQAGVNEQFF
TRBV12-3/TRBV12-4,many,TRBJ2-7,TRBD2,TGTGCCAGCAGTTTAACGTCGGGGGGGTACGAGCAGTACTTC,CASSLTSGGYEQYF
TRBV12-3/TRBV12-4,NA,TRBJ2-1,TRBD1,TGTGCCAGCACCCCGGGACAGCCCTACAATGAGCAGTTCTTC,CASTPGQPYNEQFF
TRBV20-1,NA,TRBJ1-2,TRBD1,TGCAGTGCTGCGGAGGACAGGGATTGGGATGGCTACACCTTC,CSAAEDRDWDGYTF
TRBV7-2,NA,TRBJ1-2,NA,TGTGCCAGCAGCTTAGGCGGGCAGCGAGCTAACTATGGCTACACCTTC,CASSLGGQRANYGYTF
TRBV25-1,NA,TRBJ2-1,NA,TGTGCCAGCAGTGAGGCAGGGTGGGTCAATGAGCAGTTCTTC,CASSEAGWVNEQFF
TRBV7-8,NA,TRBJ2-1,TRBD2,TGTGCCAGCAGCTCGGTCGCCGGACTAGCGGTGTTTGGTGAGCAGTTCTTC,CASSSVAGLAVFGEQFF
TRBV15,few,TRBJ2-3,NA,TGTGCCACCAGCAGAGATAATCGGGGGGCAGATATGCAGTATTTT,CATSRDNRGADMQYF
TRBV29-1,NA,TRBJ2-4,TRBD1,TGCAGCGTTGGGCAGGGGGTAGCCAAAAACATTCAGTACTTC,CSVGQGVAKNIQYF
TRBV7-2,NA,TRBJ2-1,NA,TGTGCCAGCAGCTTAACCCCCGAGCGGCACAATGAGCAGTTCTTC,CASSLTPERHNEQFF
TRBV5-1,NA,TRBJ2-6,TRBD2,TGCGCCAGCAGCTTAGCTAGCGGGATTGGGGCCAACGTCCTGACTTTC,CASSLASGIGANVLTF
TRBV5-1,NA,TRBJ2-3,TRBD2,TGCGCCAGCAGCTTGGTTAGCGGGGGCCTGACAGATACGCAGTATTTT,CASSLVSGGLTDTQYF
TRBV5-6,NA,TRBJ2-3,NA,TGTGCCAGCAACTTGGTAACGAGGGTCCACACAGATACGCAGTATTTT,CASNLVTRVHTDTQYF
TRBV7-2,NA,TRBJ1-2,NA,TGTGCCAGCAGCTTCGACAGTACGAACTATGGCTACACCTTC,CASSFDSTNYGYTF
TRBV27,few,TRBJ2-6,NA,TGTGCCAGTGGACAGCTGCGTTCCACTGGGGCCAACGTCCTGACTTTC,CASGQLRSTGANVLTF
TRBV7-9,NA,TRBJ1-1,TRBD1,TGTGCCAGCTCCGATTGGGAGAGGCGGACAGGGATTGGCACTGAAGCTTTCTTT,CASSDWERRTGIGTEAFF
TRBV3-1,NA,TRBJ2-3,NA,TGTGCCAGCAGCCAAAGCTCAGACCCACTCCTGGATACGCAGTATTTT,CASSQSSDPLLDTQYF
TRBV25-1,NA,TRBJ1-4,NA,TGTGCCAGCAGTGCGGGGATGACCGAAATGGGAAATGAAAAACTGTTTTTT,CASSAGMTEMGNEKLFF
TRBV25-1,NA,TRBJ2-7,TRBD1,TGTGCCAGCAGTAGACAGGGGGCTGGAGGCGAGCAGTACTTC,CASSRQGAGGEQYF
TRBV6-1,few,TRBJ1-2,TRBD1,TGTGCCAGCAGTGAATCCCGGGACAGGAGACTCTATGGCTACACCTTC,CASSESRDRRLYGYTF
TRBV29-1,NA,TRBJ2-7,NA,TGCAGCGTTGTCGTGGGCAGGGCGGGCGAGCAGTACTTC,CSVVVGRAGEQYF
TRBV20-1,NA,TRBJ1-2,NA,TGCAGTGCTAGAAGGGCGACAGGCGGTATTGGTGGCTACACCTTC,CSARRATGGIGGYTF
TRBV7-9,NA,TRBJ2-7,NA,TGTGCCAGCAGCGATTCAAGGGACTCCTACGAGCAGTACTTC,CASSDSRDSYEQYF
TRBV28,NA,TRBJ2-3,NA,TGTGCCAGCAGTTTGGGCCGGCCAGATACGCAGTATTTT,CASSLGRPDTQYF
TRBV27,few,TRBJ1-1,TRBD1,TGTGCCAGCAGTTCGCTTTTGACAGGGGGCGTAGCTTTCTTT,CASSSLLTGGVAFF
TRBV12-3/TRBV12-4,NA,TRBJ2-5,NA,TGTGCCAGCGTGGTGGAGCTACAAGAGACCCAGTACTTC,CASVVELQETQYF